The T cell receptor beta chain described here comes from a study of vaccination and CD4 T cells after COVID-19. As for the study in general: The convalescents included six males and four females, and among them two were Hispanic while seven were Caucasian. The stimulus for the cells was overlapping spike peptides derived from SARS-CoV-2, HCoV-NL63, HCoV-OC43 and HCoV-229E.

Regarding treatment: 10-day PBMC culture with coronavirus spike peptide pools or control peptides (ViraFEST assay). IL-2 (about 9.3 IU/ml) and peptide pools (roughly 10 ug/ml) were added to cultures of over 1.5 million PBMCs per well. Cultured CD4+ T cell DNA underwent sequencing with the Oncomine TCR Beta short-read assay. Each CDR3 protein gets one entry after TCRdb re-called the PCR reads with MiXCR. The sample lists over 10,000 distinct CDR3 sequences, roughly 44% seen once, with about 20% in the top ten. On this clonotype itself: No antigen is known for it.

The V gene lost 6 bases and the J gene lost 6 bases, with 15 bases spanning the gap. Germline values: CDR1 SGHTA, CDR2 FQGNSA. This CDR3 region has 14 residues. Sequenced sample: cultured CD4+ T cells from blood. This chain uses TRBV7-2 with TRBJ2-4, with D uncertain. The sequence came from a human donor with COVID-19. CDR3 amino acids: CASRPDLGGNIQYF. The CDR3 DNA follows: TGTGCCAGCAGACCGGATCTCGGCGGAAACATTCAGTACTTC. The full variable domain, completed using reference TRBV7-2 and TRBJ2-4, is GAGVSQSPSNKVTEKGKDVELRCDPISGHTALYWYRQSLGQGLEFLIYFQGNSAPDKSGLPSDRFSAERTGGSVSTLTIQRTQQEDSAVYLCASRPDLGGNIQYFGAGTRLSVL.